This T cell receptor (beta chain) is drawn from a study of chemoradiotherapy in HPV16-positive cancers. Study as a whole: A couple of HPV16-positive patients' cells yielded candidate HPV-specific clones and common motifs.

Libraries were prepared by immunoSEQ multiplex PCR; TCRdb keeps only in-frame clonotypes and omits some of them. The table has over 7,000 clones, less than 90% seen once. V was cut by 4 bases and J by 3 bases, with 7 bases left in between. Germline V gene lookup returns CDR1 SGHVS and CDR2 FQNEAQ. The CDR3 length is 13 residues. The chain uses TRBV7-8 and TRBJ1-5; possibly TRBD1 for D (5 bases). The origin of this receptor is a human donor with HPV-associated anogenital cancer. Sampling took place from a patient who underwent chemoradiotherapy. The DNA for the CDR3 is TGTGCCAGCAGCTGGGGGGTCAATCAGCCCCAGCATTTT. This translates into CASSWGVNQPQHF. Together with reference TRBV7-8 and TRBJ1-5, the CDR3 gives the full variable domain: GAGVSQSPRYKVAKRGQDVALRCDPISGHVSLFWYQQALGQGPEFLTYFQNEAQLDKSGLPSDRFFAERPEGSVSTLKIQRTQQEDSAVYLCASSWGVNQPQHFGDGTRLSIL.